This T cell receptor (beta chain) was identified during a study of blood T cell repertoires in COVID-19. Study at large: The United States, Italy and Spain supplied acute and convalescent COVID-19 samples.

The V gene's germline CDR1 is SGDLS and CDR2 YYNGEE. The CDR3 contains 13 residues. V shed 6 bases and J shed 1 base, with 10 bases lying between them. Using immunoSEQ multiplex PCR, the repertoire was profiled, and TCRdb retains in-frame clones only, with some absent. Among under 170,000 clones, roughly 82% were seen once, and the ten largest hold more than 2%. The clonotype was recovered from an older man with acute or convalescent COVID-19. The chain employs TRBV9 and TRBJ1-1; no clear D gene. Material for sequencing was peripheral blood. The chain's CDR3 is CASTLAENTEAFF. CDR3 DNA: TGTGCCAGCACCTTGGCCGAGAACACTGAAGCTTTCTTT.